Listed below are T cell receptor beta chains from one sample, sequenced in a study of T cell changes during pregnancy in multiple sclerosis. Data came from immunoSEQ multiplex PCR; TCRdb stores just in-frame clones and leaves some out. Here the sample spans about 34,000 clones, about 90% being singletons. The input for sequencing was CD8+ T cells from peripheral blood mononuclear cells, taken in the third trimester of pregnancy. The receptor source for this set is a female donor with multiple sclerosis, enrolled in a pregnancy study. Each CDR3 is given with its conserved first and last residue. D genes are given only for firm matches. Some rows mark clone size as missing; the rest say once, few, many or name a class of expanded clone.

17	TRBJ2-3	TRBV11-2	-	-	CASSLVSGAGPTGTQYF	TGTGCCAGCAGCTTAGTTTCCGGTGCGGGGCCGACGGGGACGCAGTATTTT
12	TRBJ1-6	TRBV4-2	-	-	CASSQDSSPLHF	TGTGCCAGCAGCCAAGATAGTTCACCCCTCCACTTT
15	TRBJ1-2	TRBV4-2	-	-	CASSPPGLINYGYTF	TGTGCCAGCAGTCCCCCGGGACTGATTAACTATGGCTACACCTTC
16	TRBJ2-3	TRBV4-2	once	-	CASSQGLGGGTDTQYF	TGTGCCAGCAGCCAAGGTCTCGGAGGGGGCACAGATACGCAGTATTTT
16	TRBJ2-3	TRBV4-2	once	TRBD2	CASSQSQGGGTDTQYF	TGTGCCAGCAGCCAATCCCAGGGAGGGGGCACAGATACGCAGTATTTT
14	TRBJ2-7	TRBV28	-	TRBD2	CASTSRRGRYEQYF	TGTGCCAGCACTAGCAGGCGGGGGAGATACGAGCAGTACTTC
14	TRBJ2-7	TRBV25-1	-	TRBD1	CASSARDSVDEQYF	TGTGCCAGCAGTGCACGGGACAGCGTCGACGAGCAGTACTTC
11	TRBJ1-2	TRBV9	-	-	CASTGVRGYTF	TGTGCCAGCACGGGGGTGAGGGGCTACACCTTC
15	TRBJ1-3	TRBV2	once	-	CASSGGSFSGNTIYF	TGTGCCAGCAGTGGGGGCAGTTTCTCTGGAAACACCATATATTTT
14	TRBJ2-3	TRBV7-3	-	-	CASSSLGAGDTQYF	TGTGCCAGCAGCTCCCTGGGGGCCGGAGATACGCAGTATTTT
15	TRBJ1-1	TRBV4-2	-	-	CASSQDHPQNTEAFF	TGTGCCAGCAGCCAAGATCACCCACAGAACACTGAAGCTTTCTTT
17	TRBJ2-7	TRBV7-8	-	TRBD1	CASSLEPDRASSYEQYF	TGTGCCAGCAGCTTAGAGCCCGACAGGGCAAGCTCCTACGAGCAGTACTTC
14	TRBJ2-2	TRBV5-4	-	-	CASSLPGNTGELFF	TGTGCCAGCAGCTTGCCGGGGAACACCGGGGAGCTGTTTTTT
15	TRBJ2-3	TRBV19	-	TRBD2	CASSLAGGSTDTQYF	TGTGCCAGTAGTTTAGCGGGGGGGAGCACAGATACGCAGTATTTT
15	TRBJ2-3	TRBV30	-	TRBD1	CAWSVGQAGYYTQYF	TGTGCCTGGAGTGTAGGACAGGCAGGCTACTATACGCAGTATTTT
14	TRBJ1-2	TRBV10-3	-	TRBD1	CAIRGGQTNYGYTF	TGTGCCATCAGAGGGGGACAGACTAACTATGGCTACACCTTC
15	TRBJ2-3	TRBV6-4	few	TRBD2	CASSHTSGGTDTQYF	TGTGCCAGCAGCCACACTAGCGGTGGCACAGATACGCAGTATTTT
14	TRBJ2-5	TRBV7-2	-	TRBD1	CASSLGTVQETQYF	TGTGCCAGCAGCTTGGGGACAGTCCAAGAGACCCAGTACTTC
14	TRBJ2-5	TRBV9	-	-	CASSVVSSQETQYF	TGTGCCAGCAGCGTAGTCTCCTCCCAAGAGACCCAGTACTTC
15	TRBJ2-7	TRBV7-9	-	TRBD1	CASSPPRDRVEEQYF	TGTGCCAGCAGCCCCCCCCGGGACAGGGTTGAAGAGCAGTACTTC
16	TRBJ2-1	TRBV4-3	-	TRBD2	CASSQLLAGDYNEQFF	TGCGCCAGCAGCCAATTACTAGCGGGGGACTACAATGAGCAGTTCTTC
15	TRBJ2-5	TRBV7-2	-	TRBD2	CASLSTAGGPPTQYF	TGTGCCAGCCTTTCTACAGCGGGGGGGCCCCCGACCCAGTACTTC
16	TRBJ2-5	TRBV13	-	TRBD2	CASSNSLAGGQETQYF	TGTGCCAGCAGCAACTCCTTAGCGGGAGGGCAAGAGACCCAGTACTTC
15	TRBJ1-1	TRBV5-4	-	-	CASSLEPGLNTEAFF	TGTGCCAGCAGCTTGGAGCCAGGGCTGAACACTGAAGCTTTCTTT
16	TRBJ2-5	TRBV9	-	TRBD2	CASSVGGTTFGETQYF	TGTGCCAGCAGCGTAGGAGGGACTACCTTCGGAGAGACCCAGTACTTC
15	TRBJ2-7	TRBV7-9	-	TRBD2	CASSPPGLENYEQYF	TGTGCCAGCAGCCCTCCAGGACTAGAAAACTACGAGCAGTACTTC
16	TRBJ1-3	TRBV11-2	-	TRBD1	CASSFELTGGGNTIYF	TGTGCCAGCAGCTTCGAATTGACAGGGGGCGGAAACACCATATATTTT
16	TRBJ2-5	TRBV5-1	-	TRBD1	CASSHRDRGFQETQYF	TGCGCCAGCAGCCATAGGGACAGGGGATTCCAAGAGACCCAGTACTTC
16	TRBJ2-7	TRBV7-8	-	-	CASSLETDRTFYEQYF	TGTGCCAGCAGCTTAGAGACAGACCGGACGTTCTACGAGCAGTACTTC
12	TRBJ2-7	TRBV7-2	once	-	CASSPTVYEQYF	TGTGCCAGCAGCCCGACAGTCTACGAGCAGTACTTC
12	TRBJ1-1	TRBV7-8	few	-	CASSLNSVEAFF	TGTGCCAGCAGCTTAAACAGTGTTGAAGCTTTCTTT
16	TRBJ2-5	TRBV7-3	once	-	CASSLNGGRYGETQYF	TGTGCCAGCAGCTTAAACGGGGGGCGCTATGGGGAGACCCAGTACTTC
15	TRBJ1-4	TRBV7-9	-	-	CASSSGIQRSEKLFF	TGTGCCAGCAGCTCGGGGATCCAGCGGAGTGAAAAACTGTTTTTT
14	TRBJ2-5	TRBV7-7	-	TRBD2	CASTDGGVTETQYF	TGTGCTAGCACGGACGGGGGGGTTACGGAGACCCAGTACTTC
14	TRBJ1-4	TRBV5-5	-	-	CASSLWEGREKLFF	TGTGCCAGCAGCTTGTGGGAGGGGCGGGAAAAACTGTTTTTT
14	TRBJ2-5	TRBV6-1	once	-	CASSERGLEETQYF	TGTGCCAGCAGTGAAAGGGGTTTGGAAGAGACCCAGTACTTC
15	TRBJ1-2	TRBV5-4	-	-	CASIKRGSEVWGYTF	TGTGCCAGCATCAAACGGGGGAGCGAGGTGTGGGGCTACACCTTC
16	TRBJ2-2	TRBV4-3	-	-	CASSQDPRVLPGELFF	TGCGCCAGCAGCCAAGATCCCAGGGTCCTACCCGGGGAGCTGTTTTTT
15	TRBJ1-2	TRBV15	-	-	CATSREESLVYGYTF	TGTGCCACCAGCAGGGAGGAGTCCCTTGTCTATGGCTACACCTTC
16	TRBJ2-3	TRBV9	-	TRBD2	CASSVQAGGDTDTQYF	TGTGCCAGCAGCGTACAAGCGGGGGGGGACACAGATACGCAGTATTTT